The present TCR beta chain was sequenced within a study of control samples from healthy donors and cancer patients. The protocol was immunoSEQ multiplex PCR, while the TCRdb copy is restricted to in-frame clones and leaves out a portion. Of about 410,000 clones in the sample, 75% to 95% were seen once. Germline values: CDR1 MNHEY, CDR2 SVGAGI. This CDR3 is 13 amino acids long. Trimming cost V 0 bases and J 8 bases, with 10 bases left between them. The chain has TRBV6-5 and TRBJ1-1; weak D call: TRBD1 (5 bases). The clonotype originates from a man between 40 and 49 years old with head and neck cancer. The specimen was PBMCs. The CDR3 DNA reads as TGTGCCAGCAGTTACTCGAGGGGCAAGGAAGCTTTCTTT. This encodes CASSYSRGKEAFF.